Following are 6 T cell receptor beta chains from one sample sequenced in a study of cytomegalovirus exposure and HLA in healthy donors. Primers included in the PCR were 60 Vbeta and 13 Jbeta primers. Clones were read by immunoSEQ multiplex PCR, and TCRdb kept only the in-frame ones, dropping some. In the table there are about 84,000 clones, around three fifths of which are singletons. The sequenced material came from PBMCs. The receptors shown here come from a woman aged 40 to 49 in good health and CMV-seropositive.

V and J are TRBV29-1 and TRBJ2-3; TRBD2 matches 14 bases. This CDR3 is 15 amino acids long. The junction had 8 bases not matched to a gene; V was cut back by 8 bases and J by 4 bases. CDR1 and CDR2 (germline): SQVTM, ANQGSEA. CDR3 coding DNA: TGCAGCTCTAAGGGGACTAGCGGGAGCCCAGATACGCAGTATTTT. It translates to CSSKGTSGSPDTQYF.

V is TRBV27 and J is TRBJ2-3; 9 positions agree with TRBD2. V was pared by 5 bases and J by 6 bases, with 18 bases of the junction left unmatched. The CDR3 is 18 residues long. Germline V lookup: CDR1 MNHEY, CDR2 SMNVEV (reference sequence). The CDR3 bases are TGTGCCAGCAGTCTAGGCATGAGGGGAGTAGCGGGAGTGGATACGCAGTATTTT. Translating gives CASSLGMRGVAGVDTQYF.

The chain has TRBV28 and TRBJ1-1; D call uncertain. Trimming left V 7 bases short and J 4 bases short, with 16 bases between. Germline CDR1 and CDR2: MDHEN and SYDVKM. This CDR3 is 14 amino acids long. For the CDR3, the DNA is TGTGCCAGCACGGATCCTGCCAGACTCACTGAAGCTTTCTTT. Protein product: CASTDPARLTEAFF.

V gene TRBV5-5 combines with J gene TRBJ2-7, with 10 bases identical to TRBD1. CDR3 size: 15 residues. Trimming removed 5 bases from V and 6 bases from J; junction bases left unmatched: 11. The germline gives CDR1 SGHKS, CDR2 YYEKEE (reference sequence). The CDR3 nucleotides read TGTGCCAGCAGGCTCCCCGGGACAGGGGTTGGCGAGCAGTACTTC. It encodes CASRLPGTGVGEQYF.

The rearrangement uses TRBV6-5 and TRBJ2-7; D might be TRBD2 (5 bases). The CDR3 runs to 12 residues. Per germline, CDR1 MNHEY and CDR2 SVGAGI. The CDR3 is CGTRTDSYEQYF. The CDR3 bases are TGTGGGACTCGGACGGATTCCTACGAGCAGTACTTC.

The rearrangement joins TRBV9 to TRBJ2-5; TRBD1 might be the D (6 bases). This CDR3 contains 16 residues. V was trimmed by 2 bases and J by 0 bases, leaving 14 bases between them. Germline values: CDR1 SGDLS, CDR2 YYNGEE. CDR3: CASSVTQGTYQETQYF. CDR3 coding DNA: TGTGCCAGCAGCGTTACGCAGGGGACGTACCAAGAGACCCAGTACTTC. Full variable domain (remainder filled in from reference TRBV9 and TRBJ2-5): DSGVTQTPKHLITATGQRVTLRCSPRSGDLSVYWYQQSLDQGLQFLIQYYNGEERAKGNILERFSAQQFPDLHSELNLSSLELGDSALYFCASSVTQGTYQETQYFGPGTRLLVL.